The text below deals with one TCR beta chain. These data originate in a study of blood T cell repertoires in COVID-19. The CDR3 totals 14 residues. CDR1 is SEHNR, CDR2 FQNEAQ, per germline (reference sequence). Trimming took off 3 bases at V and 0 bases at J, with 8 bases between the two ends. TCRdb keeps only in-frame clones here, not all; method: immunoSEQ multiplex PCR. The sample has over 350,000 clones, roughly nine tenths seen once. Participants' own reports of clinical history determined their cohort assignment. Within 2 weeks before study entry, exposed participants met a COVID-19 case. This TCR was recovered from a woman aged 40-49 years who had been exposed to COVID-19. The V gene is TRBV7-9, the J gene TRBJ1-1; D uncertain. Input material: PBMCs or T cells enriched from blood (not recorded which). CDR3 DNA: TGTGCCAGCAGCTTCGGTTCCGTGAACACTGAAGCTTTCTTT. Encoded protein: CASSFGSVNTEAFF. Full variable domain (rest looked up from reference TRBV7-9 and TRBJ1-1): DTGVSQNPRHKITKRGQNVTFRCDPISEHNRLYWYRQTLGQGPEFLTYFQNEAQLEKSRLLSDRFSAERPKGSFSTLEIQRTEQGDSAMYLCASSFGSVNTEAFFGQGTRLTVV.